These T cell receptor beta chains were read from a single sample in a study of T cells after yellow fever vaccination. TCRdb re-derived calls from the 5' RACE reads in MiXCR, one entry per CDR3 protein. The repertoire holds 350,000 to 450,000 distinct CDR3 sequences, around 6.4% seen once, with 15% in the top ten. This material consisted of PBMCs, taken 5 days after the yellow fever booster vaccination. These receptors were collected from a man in his thirties or forties who received the YFV17D yellow fever vaccine. CDR3s include the opening cysteine and the closing phenylalanine or tryptophan. A D gene is named only where the DNA matches it firmly. Clone size is stated in some rows and not others, as once, few, many or a class when expanded.

CDR3nt: TGCGCCAGCAGCCCAGGATATAGCACTGAAGCTTTCTTT
CDR3aa: CASSPGYSTEAFF
d_gene: -
v_gene: TRBV5-1
j_gene: TRBJ1-1
abundance: -

CDR3nt: TGTGCACACCGGGCCTCGAATTCACCCCTCCACTTT
CDR3aa: CAHRASNSPLHF
d_gene: -
v_gene: TRBV10-3
j_gene: TRBJ1-6
abundance: few

CDR3nt: TGTGCCAGCAGCACTTACGGGGGCGGGAGGGCCTACGAGCAGTACTTC
CDR3aa: CASSTYGGGRAYEQYF
d_gene: TRBD2
v_gene: TRBV7-2
j_gene: TRBJ2-7
abundance: many

CDR3nt: TGTGCCAGCAGCTTAACTGCTAGCAACACAGATACGCAGTATTTT
CDR3aa: CASSLTASNTDTQYF
d_gene: -
v_gene: TRBV7-3
j_gene: TRBJ2-3
abundance: -

CDR3nt: TGTGCCTGGAGTGGGCGTGGGGCTTACAATGAGCAGTTCTTC
CDR3aa: CAWSGRGAYNEQFF
d_gene: -
v_gene: TRBV30
j_gene: TRBJ2-1
abundance: many

CDR3nt: TGCAGTGCTAGAGATTTCCGGGACAGACACACCGGGGAGCTGTATTTT
CDR3aa: CSARDFRDRHTGELYF
d_gene: TRBD1
v_gene: TRBV20-1
j_gene: TRBJ2-2
abundance: -

CDR3nt: TGTGCCAGCAGTTACGAAGTCAAGGACAGGAATCCCTACGAGCAGTACTTC
CDR3aa: CASSYEVKDRNPYEQYF
d_gene: TRBD1
v_gene: TRBV6-2/TRBV6-3
j_gene: TRBJ2-7
abundance: many

CDR3nt: TGTGCCAGCTTACCCCAACCACAAAGACAGGAGCTAAACACTGAAGCTTTCTTT
CDR3aa: CASLPQPQRQELNTEAFF
d_gene: -
v_gene: TRBV18
j_gene: TRBJ1-1
abundance: many

CDR3nt: TGTGCCAGCAGCTTGACTAGCGGGAGACGGTTGCAGTTCTTC
CDR3aa: CASSLTSGRRLQFF
d_gene: TRBD2
v_gene: TRBV7-2
j_gene: TRBJ2-1
abundance: -

CDR3nt: TGTGCCAGCAGTTCGGATGACAAAAACATTCAGTACTTC
CDR3aa: CASSSDDKNIQYF
d_gene: -
v_gene: TRBV27
j_gene: TRBJ2-4
abundance: -

CDR3nt: TGTGCCACCAGCACCAGACAGGCCGGGGAGCTGTTTTTT
CDR3aa: CATSTRQAGELFF
d_gene: -
v_gene: TRBV15
j_gene: TRBJ2-2
abundance: -